Presented here are 20 T cell receptor beta chains from one specimen sequenced in a study of T cell responses to AZD1222 COVID-19 vaccine (dated by TCRdb to the early 2020s). The method was the immunoSEQ multiplex PCR assay. In TCRdb, the immuneACCESS table is reduced to in-frame sequences with V and J assigned. These tables do not hold every clone; where another copy was compared, an unresolved V gene accounts for under half, and the others remain unexplained. The sample profile shows around 140,000 clones; just over 90% of them were found once. The top ten clonotypes cover more than 1% of the sample. The time point label here, explained by the study, means: about 28 days (+/-7) after the second vaccine dose. Sequencing used peripheral blood, obtained 28 days after the second AZD1222 dose. The receptor source for this set is an adult who received the AZD1222 COVID-19 vaccine.

This chain joins TRBV5-1 and TRBJ1-2; 10 nucleotides line up with TRBD1. J lost 6 bases, V lost 0 bases, and 8 bases had no gene match. CDR3 length equals 16 residues. The germline V gene has CDR1 SGHRS and CDR2 YFSETQ. DNA of the CDR3: TGCGCCAGCAGCTTGGCGGAACAGACAGGGGGCAATGGCTACACCTTC. Its protein is CASSLAEQTGGNGYTF.

Of note for this clone: One end of the junction does not line up with germline, which may come from a read error. The genes are TRBV7-7 and TRBJ2-5; D gene uncertain. Per germline, CDR1 SSHAT and CDR2 FNYEAQ (reference sequence). The CDR3 totals 13 residues. The CDR3, as DNA: TGTGCTAGCAGCTTTGGGGTCCGGGAGACCCAGTACTTC. It specifies CASSFGVRETQYF.

The chain combines TRBV13 with TRBJ1-2; perhaps TRBD1 as D (5 bases). The CDR3 has 14 residues. CDR1 and CDR2 from the germline V gene are PRHDT and FYEKMQ (reference sequence). V lost 5 bases and J 3 bases, leaving 13 bases between the germline ends. The CDR3 protein is CASSPNTRDYGYTF. In DNA form, the CDR3 reads TGTGCCAGCAGCCCCAACACCAGGGACTATGGCTACACCTTC.

The rearrangement uses TRBV30 and TRBJ1-5; the match to TRBD1 covers 9 bases. The germline V gene has CDR1 GTSNPN and CDR2 SVGIG (reference sequence). The CDR3 loop spans 15 amino acids. V gave up 3 bases and J gave up 3 bases; unmatched junction bases: 6. The CDR3 spells CAWSPGQGINQPQHF. Written as DNA, the CDR3 is TGTGCCTGGAGCCCGGGACAGGGTATCAATCAGCCCCAGCATTTT.

This clone appeared a few times. The V and J genes are TRBV11-2 and TRBJ2-1; a weak D match, TRBD2 (5 bases). V was shortened by 0 bases and J by 15 bases, with 18 bases between the two germline ends. Germline CDR1 is SGHAT and CDR2 is FQNNGV. The CDR3 loop spans 14 amino acids. The CDR3 DNA follows: TGTGCCAGCAGCTTAGAACCAAGTGGCCGGAGGTGGTTCTTC. It translates to CASSLEPSGRRWFF.

This chain links TRBV5-1 with TRBJ1-2; D is perhaps TRBD1 (5 bases). Between the trimmed V and J ends, which lost 4 bases and 3 bases, there was a span of 10 bases. The CDR3 covers 13 residues. The germline V gene has CDR1 SGHRS and CDR2 YFSETQ. The CDR3 region is CASSRWGDYGYTF. CDR3 DNA sequence: TGCGCCAGCAGCCGATGGGGGGACTATGGCTACACCTTC. Supplemented by reference TRBV5-1 and TRBJ1-2, the full variable domain reads KAGVTQTPRYLIKTRGQQVTLSCSPISGHRSVSWYQQTPGQGLQFLFEYFSETQRNKGNFPGRFSGRQFSNSRSEMNVSTLELGDSALYLCASSRWGDYGYTFGSGTRLTVV.

The chain uses TRBV6-5 and TRBJ2-1, with D perhaps TRBD2 (6 bases). V lost 9 bases to trimming and J lost 7 bases, with 13 bases between them. CDR3 size: 12 residues. Germline lookup yields CDR1 MNHEY and CDR2 SVGAGI. The CDR3 DNA sequence: TGTGCCAGGGACGGGACTTCTAATGAGCAGTTCTTC. Translating gives CARDGTSNEQFF.

This sequence joins TRBV28 and TRBJ2-2; 7 nucleotides line up with TRBD1. J gave up 5 bases and V 1 base, and 7 bases lay outside the gene matches. CDR1 is MDHEN, CDR2 SYDVKM, per germline. The CDR3 sequence is 16 residues long. The CDR3 is CASSLSPGGVTGELFF. CDR3 coding DNA: TGTGCCAGCAGTTTATCCCCAGGGGGAGTAACCGGGGAGCTGTTTTTT. The complete variable domain, with remaining parts taken from reference TRBV28 and TRBJ2-2, reads DVKVTQSSRYLVKRTGEKVFLECVQDMDHENMFWYRQDPGLGLRLIYFSYDVKMKEKGDIPEGYSVSREKKERFSLILESASTNQTSMYLCASSLSPGGVTGELFFGEGSRLTVL.

The rearrangement joins TRBV19 to TRBJ2-5, with D tentatively TRBD1 or TRBD2 (5 bases each). V lost 6 bases and J 5 bases, leaving 19 bases between the germline ends. In germline, CDR1 is LNHDA, CDR2 SQIVND (reference sequence). The CDR3 loop spans 15 amino acids. CDR3 DNA: TGTGCCAGTAGGCGGTCGGGACCAAGAATGGAGACCCAGTACTTC. This translates into CASRRSGPRMETQYF.

V usage is TRBV5-1 and J usage is TRBJ1-1; D ambiguous. Per the germline V gene, CDR1 is SGHRS and CDR2 is YFSETQ. CDR3 length: 13 residues. The V gene lost 0 bases and the J gene lost 4 bases, with 7 bases spanning the gap. This chain's CDR3 is CASSLGGLTEAFF. As DNA, the CDR3 is TGCGCCAGCAGCTTGGGGGGTCTCACTGAAGCTTTCTTT.

This chain connects TRBV18 to TRBJ1-3, with a tentative D call TRBD1 (5 bases). V was shortened by 6 bases and J by 2 bases, with 8 bases between the two germline ends. Germline CDR1 is KGHSH and CDR2 is LQKENI. There are 13 residues in the CDR3. The CDR3 DNA follows: TGTGCCAGCTCGCAGGGTACTGGAAACACCATATATTTT. As protein: CASSQGTGNTIYF. The full variable domain, in which reference TRBV18 and TRBJ1-3 provide the parts outside the CDR3, is NAGVMQNPRHLVRRRGQEARLRCSPMKGHSHVYWYRQLPEEGLKFMVYLQKENIIDESGMPKERFSAEFPKEGPSILRIQQVVRGDSAAYFCASSQGTGNTIYFGEGSWLTVV.

This chain connects TRBV29-1 to TRBJ1-3; no clear D gene. This CDR3 is 11 amino acids long. With 6 bases removed from V and 0 bases from J, the gap between germline ends came to 3 bases. The germline V gene has CDR1 SQVTM and CDR2 ANQGSEA. CDR3 coding DNA: TGCAGCGTGGGCTCTGGAAACACCATATATTTT. Translating gives CSVGSGNTIYF.

The table lists this clone with a count of one. V and J are TRBV28 and TRBJ2-7; D is possibly TRBD1 (5 bases). Per germline, CDR1 MDHEN and CDR2 SYDVKM. This CDR3 is 14 amino acids long. Trimming stripped 6 bases from V and 0 bases from J, with 12 bases between. The CDR3: CASRLTGNSYEQYF. CDR3 bases: TGTGCCAGCAGGCTTACAGGAAACTCCTACGAGCAGTACTTC.

CDR3 in amino acids: CASSALGNSYEQYF. The DNA for the CDR3 is TGTGCCAGCAGCGCCCTAGGGAATTCCTACGAGCAGTACTTC. The chain joins TRBV9 to TRBJ2-7, with D unclear. Germline V CDR1 and CDR2: SGDLS, YYNGEE. Trimming cost V 3 bases and J 1 base, with 11 bases left between them. The CDR3 runs to 14 residues.

The rearrangement joins TRBV4-1 to TRBJ1-2, with 10 nucleotides matching TRBD1. There are 19 residues in the CDR3. Germline V lookup: CDR1 MGHRA, CDR2 YSYEKL. With V trimmed by 2 bases and J by 7 bases, 19 bases remained unmatched. CDR3 nucleotide sequence: TGCGCCAGCAGCCAATCTTCGACAGGGGGCTTCTCAACCGGGCCTGGCTACACCTTC. It yields the protein CASSQSSTGGFSTGPGYTF.

The chain joins TRBV6-5 to TRBJ1-2; D unresolved. The length of the CDR3 is 12 residues. Trimming stripped 4 bases from V and 6 bases from J, with 9 bases between. CDR1 is MNHEY and CDR2 is SVGAGI in the germline V gene. The DNA for the CDR3 is TGTGCCAGCAGTTCAACGGTCCATGGCTACACCTTC. The encoded protein is CASSSTVHGYTF.

This chain joins TRBV3-1 (or the pseudogene TRBV3-2) and TRBJ2-5, with 7 nucleotides matching TRBD1. There are 13 residues in the CDR3. Trimming cost V 3 bases and J 5 bases; bases outside gene matches: 3. Germline loops: CDR1 LGHDT, CDR2 YNNKEL (reference sequence). CDR3 DNA sequence: TGTGCCAGCAGCCACCGACAGGGCGAGACCCAGTACTTC. It yields the protein CASSHRQGETQYF.

The rearrangement uses TRBV27 and TRBJ1-2; TRBD1 agrees at 8 bases. V shed 2 bases and J 4 bases; nucleotides not matched to a gene: 6. The CDR3 consists of 15 residues. Germline V gene data show CDR1 as MNHEY and CDR2 as SMNVEV (reference sequence). CDR3: CASSLSAGGVYGYTF. CDR3 coding DNA: TGTGCCAGCAGTTTAAGCGCAGGGGGCGTCTATGGCTACACCTTC.

The V and J genes are TRBV6-5 and TRBJ2-5; D gene ambiguous. Germline V gene sequence: CDR1 MNHEY, CDR2 SVGAGI. CDR3 length: 14 amino acids. The germline V and J ends were trimmed by 6 bases and 5 bases, with 16 bases remaining between them. In DNA form, the CDR3 reads TGTGCCAGCAGCCAAGGGCCTGGGTCGGAGACCCAGTACTTC. The encoded protein is CASSQGPGSETQYF.

The chain is built from TRBV2 and TRBJ1-3; TRBD1 matches at 8 bases. This CDR3 spans 13 amino acids. After removal of 6 bases from V and 3 bases from J, the junction contained 1 base not matched to a gene. Germline lookup yields CDR1 SNHLY and CDR2 FYNNEI. For the CDR3, the DNA is TGTGCCAGCAGCACAGGGGGTGGAAACACCATATATTTT. Protein product: CASSTGGGNTIYF.